Below, 12 T cell receptor beta chains from the same sample are listed, as sequenced in a study of breast tumors, draining lymph nodes, adjacent tissues. In TCRdb, the multiplex PCR reads were re-called with MiXCR into one record per CDR3 protein. In the table there are 150,000 to 250,000 distinct CDR3 sequences, around 29% of which are singletons. Axillary draining lymph nodes of breast cancer patients supplied the node samples. Sequencing input: axillary lymph node tissue. Receptors originate from a female donor with breast cancer. Some clones in this sample may be carry-over from other donors' samples.

This clonotype was seen many times. The chain employs TRBV9 and TRBJ2-1, with 9 bases that match TRBD1. The CDR3 is 15 amino acids. The junction had 4 bases not matched to a gene; V was cut back by 4 bases and J by 2 bases. Germline assignment: CDR1 SGDLS and CDR2 YYNGEE. CDR3 protein: CASSTGTGPYNEQFF. The CDR3 bases are TGTGCCAGCAGCACCGGGACAGGGCCCTACAATGAGCAGTTCTTC.

This clonotype was seen only a few times. A read error is possible here, since a much larger clone lies one base away. This rearrangement joins TRBV20-1 to TRBJ2-5, with D perhaps matching TRBD2 (5 bases). Trimming took off 0 bases at V and 4 bases at J, with 15 bases between the two ends. The V gene's germline CDR1 is DFQATT and CDR2 SNEGSKA (reference sequence). CDR3 length equals 15 residues. The CDR3 DNA reads TGCAGTGCTAGAGATACGGAGAGCGGCCCAGAGACCCAGTACTTC. This sequence encodes CSARDTESGPETQYF.

This clonotype was seen at least ten times. The chain is built from TRBV4-3 and TRBJ1-4; TRBD1 matches 9 bases. J was trimmed by 7 bases and V by 2 bases; bases with no gene match: 2. This CDR3 spans 14 amino acids. Germline lookup yields CDR1 LGHNA and CDR2 YSLEER. This CDR3 reads CASSQLQGAEKLFF. The CDR3 DNA reads TGCGCCAGCAGCCAATTACAGGGGGCTGAAAAACTGTTTTTT.

The rearrangement links TRBV3-1 to TRBJ1-4; D gene unclear. CDR1 and CDR2 from the germline V gene are LGHDT and YNNKEL (reference sequence). This CDR3 is 12 amino acids long. Trimming pared 4 bases from V and 9 bases from J, leaving 9 bases between. The CDR3 spells CASSLQYKKLFF. CDR3 DNA: TGTGCCAGCAGCCTACAATATAAAAAACTGTTTTTT.

The chain links TRBV28 to TRBJ2-7, with D perhaps TRBD2 (6 bases). Trimming removed 1 base at V and 4 bases at J, with 20 bases between. Germline-derived CDR1 and CDR2 are MDHEN and SYDVKM. The CDR3 loop spans 17 amino acids. The CDR3, as DNA: TGTGCCAGCAGTTTATCGCTCCCGGGCCAGCGGGTGTACGAGCAGTACTTC. Translation: CASSLSLPGQRVYEQYF.

Regarding this clonotype: This may be a read error, as it is one base from a much larger clone. The chain uses TRBV6-1 and TRBJ2-3, with TRBD1 as a possible D gene (5 bases). Germline loops: CDR1 MNHNS, CDR2 SASEGT. The CDR3 covers 13 residues. CDR3 DNA sequence: TGTGCAGGGGCGGTCCGGAGCGCAGATACGCAGTATTTT. As protein: CAGAVRSADTQYF.

Concerning this clonotype itself: A read error may produce the germline difference seen at one junction end. This chain links TRBV5-1 with TRBJ2-6; possibly TRBD2 for D (7 bases). The germline V gene encodes CDR1 SGHRS and CDR2 YFSETQ. The CDR3 runs 14 residues. DNA of the CDR3: TGCGCCAGCAGCTTGAGTAGGGGGGGACACACTGAAGCTTTC. Amino acid sequence: CASSLSRGGHTEAF.

This clonotype was seen many times. This sequence joins TRBV14 and TRBJ2-1; 7 bases are shared with TRBD2. V was clipped by 4 bases and J by 5 bases; unmatched bases: 5. The CDR3 consists of 14 residues. Germline V gene lookup returns CDR1 SGHDN and CDR2 FVKESK. The CDR3 spells CASSPRDYNNEQFF. The CDR3 coding sequence is TGTGCCAGCAGCCCCCGGGACTACAACAATGAGCAGTTCTTC.

This clonotype appeared many times. The chain uses TRBV4-3 and TRBJ1-5, with D maybe TRBD1 (6 bases). This CDR3 has 15 residues. The germline gives CDR1 LGHNA, CDR2 YSLEER. V was pared by 0 bases and J by 5 bases, with 11 bases between. The CDR3 DNA is TGCGCCAGCAGCCAAGATTGGGGGGCGGATCAGCCCCAGCATTTT. Translating gives CASSQDWGADQPQHF.

CDR3 sequence reads: CASSPLVIGGGYTF. The CDR3, as DNA: TGTGCCAGCAGCCCTCTTGTGATAGGGGGTGGCTACACCTTC. V is TRBV14 and J is TRBJ1-2; weak D call: TRBD1 (6 bases). There are 14 residues in the CDR3. Deletions cut 4 bases from V and 7 bases from J, with 16 bases between. CDR1 and CDR2 (germline): SGHDN, FVKESK.

This clonotype was counted many times. The rearrangement joins TRBV6-5 to TRBJ2-3; 7 positions agree with TRBD2. With V trimmed by 6 bases and J by 10 bases, 10 bases remained unmatched. The CDR3 extends over 13 amino acids. The V gene's germline CDR1 is MNHEY and CDR2 SVGAGI. CDR3 in DNA: TGTGCCAGCAGCCCCGGGACTAAGAAGGCGCAGTATTTT. This encodes CASSPGTKKAQYF.

This clonotype was picked up many times. The rearrangement links TRBV9 to TRBJ2-3; D may be TRBD1 or TRBD2 (6 bases each). The germline CDR1 and CDR2 sequences are SGDLS and YYNGEE. The CDR3 has 16 residues. Trimming removed 3 bases from V and 2 bases from J, with 16 bases in between. The CDR3 spells CASSAGAHDLTDTQYF. In nucleotides, the CDR3 is TGTGCCAGCAGCGCGGGGGCCCACGACCTCACAGATACGCAGTATTTT.